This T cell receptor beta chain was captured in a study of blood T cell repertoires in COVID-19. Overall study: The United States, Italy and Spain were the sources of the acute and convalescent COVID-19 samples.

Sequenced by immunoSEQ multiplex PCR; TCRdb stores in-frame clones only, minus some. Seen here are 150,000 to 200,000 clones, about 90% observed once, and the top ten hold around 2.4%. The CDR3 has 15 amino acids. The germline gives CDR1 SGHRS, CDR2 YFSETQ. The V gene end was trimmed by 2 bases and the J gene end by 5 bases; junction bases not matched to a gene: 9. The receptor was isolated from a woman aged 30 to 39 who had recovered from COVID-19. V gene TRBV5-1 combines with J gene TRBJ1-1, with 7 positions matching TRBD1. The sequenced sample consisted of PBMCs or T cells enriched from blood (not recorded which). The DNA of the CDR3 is TGCGCCAGCAGCTTATTGGGCAGGGGGATGACTGAAGCTTTCTTT. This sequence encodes CASSLLGRGMTEAFF.